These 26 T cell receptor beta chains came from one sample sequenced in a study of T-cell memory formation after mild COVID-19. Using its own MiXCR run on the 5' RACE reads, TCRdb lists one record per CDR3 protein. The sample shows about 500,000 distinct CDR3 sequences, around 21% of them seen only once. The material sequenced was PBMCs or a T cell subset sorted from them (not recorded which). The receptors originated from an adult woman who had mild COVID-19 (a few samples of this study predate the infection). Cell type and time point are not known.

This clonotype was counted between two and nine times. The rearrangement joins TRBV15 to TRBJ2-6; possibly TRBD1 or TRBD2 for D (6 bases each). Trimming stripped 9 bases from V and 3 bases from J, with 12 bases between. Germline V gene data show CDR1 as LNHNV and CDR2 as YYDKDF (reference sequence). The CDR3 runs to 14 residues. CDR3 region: CATVGGYGANVLTF. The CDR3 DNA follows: TGTGCCACGGTAGGGGGGTATGGGGCCAACGTCCTGACTTTC.

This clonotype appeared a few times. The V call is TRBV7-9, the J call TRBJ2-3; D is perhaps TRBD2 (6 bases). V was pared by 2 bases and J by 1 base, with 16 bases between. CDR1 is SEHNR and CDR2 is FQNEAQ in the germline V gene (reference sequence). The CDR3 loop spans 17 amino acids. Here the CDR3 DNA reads TGTGCCAGCAGCTTACTAGCGAGCTCTCGTGGCACAGATACGCAGTATTTT. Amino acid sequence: CASSLLASSRGTDTQYF. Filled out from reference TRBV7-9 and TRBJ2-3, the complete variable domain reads DTGVSQNPRHKITKRGQNVTFRCDPISEHNRLYWYRQTLGQGPEFLTYFQNEAQLEKSRLLSDRFSAERPKGSFSTLEIQRTEQGDSAMYLCASSLLASSRGTDTQYFGPGTRLTVL.

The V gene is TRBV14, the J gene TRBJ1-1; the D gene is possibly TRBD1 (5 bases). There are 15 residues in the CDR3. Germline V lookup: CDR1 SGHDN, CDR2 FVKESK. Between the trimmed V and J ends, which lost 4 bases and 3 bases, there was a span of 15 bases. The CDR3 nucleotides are TGTGCCAGCAGCCGCCTCAGGGTAAGGGACACTGAAGCTTTCTTT. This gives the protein CASSRLRVRDTEAFF. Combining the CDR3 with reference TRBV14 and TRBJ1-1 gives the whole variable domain EAGVTQFPSHSVIEKGQTVTLRCDPISGHDNLYWYRRVMGKEIKFLLHFVKESKQDESGMPNNRFLAERTGGTYSTLKVQPAELEDSGVYFCASSRLRVRDTEAFFGQGTRLTVV.

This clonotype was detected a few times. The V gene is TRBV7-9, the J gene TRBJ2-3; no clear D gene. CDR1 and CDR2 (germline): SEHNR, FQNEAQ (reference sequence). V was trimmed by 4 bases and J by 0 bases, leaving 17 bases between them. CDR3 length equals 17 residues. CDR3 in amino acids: CASSSFLSGASTDTQYF. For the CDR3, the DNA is TGTGCCAGCAGCTCCTTCCTCTCAGGTGCTAGCACAGATACGCAGTATTTT.

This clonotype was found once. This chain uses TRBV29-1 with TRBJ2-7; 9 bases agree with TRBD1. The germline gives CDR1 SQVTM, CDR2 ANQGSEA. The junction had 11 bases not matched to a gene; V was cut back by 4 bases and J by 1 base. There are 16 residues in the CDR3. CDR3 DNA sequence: TGCAGCGTTGCCCACCTCGGGACAGGGAGGTCCTACGAGCAGTACTTC. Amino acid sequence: CSVAHLGTGRSYEQYF.

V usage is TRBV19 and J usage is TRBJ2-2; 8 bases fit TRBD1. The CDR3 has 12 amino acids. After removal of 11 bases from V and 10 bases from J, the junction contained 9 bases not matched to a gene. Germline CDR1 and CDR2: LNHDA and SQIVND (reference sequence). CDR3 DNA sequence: TGTGCCTCCGGGACAGGTCCCACGGAGCTGTTTTTT. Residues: CASGTGPTELFF.

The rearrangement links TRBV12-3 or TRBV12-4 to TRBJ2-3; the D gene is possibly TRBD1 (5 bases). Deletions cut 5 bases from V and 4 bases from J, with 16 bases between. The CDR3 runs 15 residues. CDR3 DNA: TGTGCCAGCAGTGGGGCTGGGGTTGGCGCAGATACGCAGTATTTT. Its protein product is CASSGAGVGADTQYF.

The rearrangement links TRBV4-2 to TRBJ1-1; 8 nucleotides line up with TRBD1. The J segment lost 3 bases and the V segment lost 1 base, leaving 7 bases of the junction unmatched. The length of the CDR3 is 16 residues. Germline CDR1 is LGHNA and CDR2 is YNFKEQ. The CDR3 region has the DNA TGTGCCAGCAGCCAAGGGGGAGACAGGGGATACACTGAAGCTTTCTTT. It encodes CASSQGGDRGYTEAFF.

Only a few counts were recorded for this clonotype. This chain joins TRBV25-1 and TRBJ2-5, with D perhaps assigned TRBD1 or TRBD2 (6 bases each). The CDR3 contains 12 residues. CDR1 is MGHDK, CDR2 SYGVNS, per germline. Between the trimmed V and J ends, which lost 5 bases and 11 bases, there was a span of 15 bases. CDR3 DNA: TGTGCCAGCAGTCTTCCTCGGGGGCTTCAGTACTTC. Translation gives CASSLPRGLQYF.

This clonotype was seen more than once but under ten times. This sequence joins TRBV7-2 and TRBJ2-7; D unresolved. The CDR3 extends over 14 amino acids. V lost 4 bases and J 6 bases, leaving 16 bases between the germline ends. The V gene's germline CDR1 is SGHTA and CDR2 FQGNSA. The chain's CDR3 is CASSSPLILSEQYF. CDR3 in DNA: TGTGCCAGCAGCTCCCCCCTCATCCTGAGCGAGCAGTACTTC.

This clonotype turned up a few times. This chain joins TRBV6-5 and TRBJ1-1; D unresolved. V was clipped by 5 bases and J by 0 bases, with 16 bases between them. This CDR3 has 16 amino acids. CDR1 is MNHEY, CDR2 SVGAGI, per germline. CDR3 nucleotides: TGTGCCAGCAGTCCCAGGCCGCGACGGGTGAACACTGAAGCTTTCTTT. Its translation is CASSPRPRRVNTEAFF.

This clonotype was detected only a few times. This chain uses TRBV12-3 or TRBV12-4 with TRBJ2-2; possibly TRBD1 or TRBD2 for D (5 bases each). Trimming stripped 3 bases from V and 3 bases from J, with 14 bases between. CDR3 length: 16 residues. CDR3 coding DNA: TGTGCCAGCAGTTTGGGCAGGGAGTATTACACCGGGGAGCTGTTTTTT. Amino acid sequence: CASSLGREYYTGELFF.

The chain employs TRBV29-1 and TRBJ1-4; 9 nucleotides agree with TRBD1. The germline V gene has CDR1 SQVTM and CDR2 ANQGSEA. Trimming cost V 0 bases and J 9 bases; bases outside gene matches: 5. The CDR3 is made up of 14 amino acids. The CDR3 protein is CSVEETGTGKKLFF. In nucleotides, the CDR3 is TGCAGCGTTGAAGAAACCGGGACAGGGAAAAAACTGTTTTTT.

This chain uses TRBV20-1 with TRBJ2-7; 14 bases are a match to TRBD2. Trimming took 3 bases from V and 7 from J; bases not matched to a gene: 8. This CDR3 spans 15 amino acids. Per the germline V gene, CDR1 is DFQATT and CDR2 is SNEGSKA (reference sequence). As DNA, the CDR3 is TGCAGTGCTAGGCCGACTAGCGGGAGGGCAGGGGAGCAGTACTTC. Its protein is CSARPTSGRAGEQYF.

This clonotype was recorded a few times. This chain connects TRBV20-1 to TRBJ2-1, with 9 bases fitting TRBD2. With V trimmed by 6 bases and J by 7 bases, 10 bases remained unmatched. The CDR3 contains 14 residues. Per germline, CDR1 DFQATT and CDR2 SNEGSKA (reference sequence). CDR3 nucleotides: TGCAGTGCCCAGACTAGCGGATCCCGGAATGAGCAGTTCTTC. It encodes CSAQTSGSRNEQFF.

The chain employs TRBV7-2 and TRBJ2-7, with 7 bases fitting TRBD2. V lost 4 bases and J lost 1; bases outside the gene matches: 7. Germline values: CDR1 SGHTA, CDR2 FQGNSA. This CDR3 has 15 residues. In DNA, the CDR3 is TGTGCCAGCAGCTCCGGCGGGAGCCAGTCCTACGAGCAGTACTTC. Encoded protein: CASSSGGSQSYEQYF.

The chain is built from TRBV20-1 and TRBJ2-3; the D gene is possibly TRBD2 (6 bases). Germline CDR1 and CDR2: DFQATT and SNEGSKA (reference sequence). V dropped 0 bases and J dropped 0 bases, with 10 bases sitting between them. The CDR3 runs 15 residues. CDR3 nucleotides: TGCAGTGCTAGAGATCCGAGCGGGAGCACAGATACGCAGTATTTT. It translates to CSARDPSGSTDTQYF.

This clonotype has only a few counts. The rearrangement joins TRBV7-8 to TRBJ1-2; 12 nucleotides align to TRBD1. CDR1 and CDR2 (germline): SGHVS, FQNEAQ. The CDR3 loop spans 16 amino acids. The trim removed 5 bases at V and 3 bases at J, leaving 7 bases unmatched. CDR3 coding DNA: TGTGCCAGCAGCCCGGCCGGGACAGGGGGCGACTATGGCTACACCTTC. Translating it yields CASSPAGTGGDYGYTF.

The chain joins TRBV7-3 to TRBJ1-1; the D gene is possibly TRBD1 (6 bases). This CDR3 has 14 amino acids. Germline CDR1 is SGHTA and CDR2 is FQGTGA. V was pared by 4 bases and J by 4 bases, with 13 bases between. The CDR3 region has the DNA TGTGCCAGCAGCTCGCAGGGGAGTGGCACTGAAGCTTTCTTT. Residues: CASSSQGSGTEAFF.

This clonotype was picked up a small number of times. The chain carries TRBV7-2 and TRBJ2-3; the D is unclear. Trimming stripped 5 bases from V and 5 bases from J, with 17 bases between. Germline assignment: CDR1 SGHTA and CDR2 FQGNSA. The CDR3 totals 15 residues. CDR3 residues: CASSPRSSNIDTQYF. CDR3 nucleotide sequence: TGTGCCAGCAGCCCGAGATCCTCCAATATAGATACGCAGTATTTT.

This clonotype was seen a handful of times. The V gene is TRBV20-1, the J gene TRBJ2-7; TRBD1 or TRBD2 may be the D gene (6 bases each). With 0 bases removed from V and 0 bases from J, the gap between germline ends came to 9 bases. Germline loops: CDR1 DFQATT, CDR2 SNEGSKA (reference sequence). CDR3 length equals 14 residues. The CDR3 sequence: CSARDGGLSYEQYF. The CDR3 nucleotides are TGCAGTGCTAGAGACGGGGGCCTCTCCTACGAGCAGTACTTC.

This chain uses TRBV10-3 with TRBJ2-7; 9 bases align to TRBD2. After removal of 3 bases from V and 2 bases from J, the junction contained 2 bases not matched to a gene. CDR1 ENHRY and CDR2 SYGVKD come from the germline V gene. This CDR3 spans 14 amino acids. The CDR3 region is CAISDERGAYEQYF. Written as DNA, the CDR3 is TGTGCCATCAGTGATGAGCGGGGGGCCTACGAGCAGTACTTC.

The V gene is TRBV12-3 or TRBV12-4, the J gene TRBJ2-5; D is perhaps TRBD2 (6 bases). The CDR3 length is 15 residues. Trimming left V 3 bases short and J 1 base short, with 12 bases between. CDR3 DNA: TGTGCCAGCAGTTTTGGCGGGGTCGGCCAAGAGACCCAGTACTTC. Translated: CASSFGGVGQETQYF.

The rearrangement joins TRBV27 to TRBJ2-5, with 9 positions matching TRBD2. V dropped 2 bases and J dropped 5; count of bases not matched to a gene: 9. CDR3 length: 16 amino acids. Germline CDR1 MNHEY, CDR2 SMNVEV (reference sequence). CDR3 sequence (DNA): TGTGCCAGCAGTTTAGGCGGGGGGGCGTTTGGGGAGACCCAGTACTTC. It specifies CASSLGGGAFGETQYF.

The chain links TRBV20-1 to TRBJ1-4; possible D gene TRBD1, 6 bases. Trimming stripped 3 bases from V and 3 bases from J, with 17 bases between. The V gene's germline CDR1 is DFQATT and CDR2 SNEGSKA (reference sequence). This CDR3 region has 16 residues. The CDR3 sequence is CSASPWEQGSNEKLFF. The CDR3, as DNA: TGCAGTGCTAGCCCGTGGGAGCAGGGGTCTAATGAAAAACTGTTTTTT.

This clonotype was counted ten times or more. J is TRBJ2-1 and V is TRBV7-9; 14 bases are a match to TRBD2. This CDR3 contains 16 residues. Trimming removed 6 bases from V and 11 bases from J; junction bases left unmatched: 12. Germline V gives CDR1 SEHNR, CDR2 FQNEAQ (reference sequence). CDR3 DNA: TGTGCCAGCAGATCAGGACTAGCGGGAGGCCACCAACAGCAGTTCTTC. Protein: CASRSGLAGGHQQQFF. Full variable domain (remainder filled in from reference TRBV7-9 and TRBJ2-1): DTGVSQNPRHKITKRGQNVTFRCDPISEHNRLYWYRQTLGQGPEFLTYFQNEAQLEKSRLLSDRFSAERPKGSFSTLEIQRTEQGDSAMYLCASRSGLAGGHQQQFFGPGTRLTVL.